Below, 9 T cell receptor beta chains from the same sample are listed, as sequenced in a study of cytomegalovirus exposure and HLA in healthy donors (dated by TCRdb to 2017 to 2019). Libraries were constructed by the immunoSEQ multiplex PCR assay. For the multiplex PCR, a mixture combining 60 forward primers for TCR Vbeta segments and 13 reverse primers for TCR Jbeta segments was used. The source is immuneACCESS, and TCRdb retained only in-frame sequences with V and J called. Part of the clones is not carried over; for the studies checked, unresolved V genes explain less than half of this, and the remainder is unexplained. This sample lists almost 200,000 clones; 79% were detected once. 4% to 4.5% of the sample rests with the top ten. The sequencing input was PBMCs. The receptors originated from a woman in her 30s in good health and CMV-seropositive.

The chain has TRBV4-1 and TRBJ1-4; 8 bases match TRBD1. Germline V gene lookup returns CDR1 MGHRA and CDR2 YSYEKL. V lost 2 bases to trimming and J lost 7 bases; unmatched junction nucleotides: 6. CDR3 length equals 15 residues. CDR3 loop: CASSQQGAIGEKLFF. CDR3 DNA: TGCGCCAGCAGCCAACAGGGGGCAATTGGTGAAAAACTGTTTTTT.

The rearrangement links TRBV11-3 to TRBJ2-2; tentatively, D is TRBD1 (5 bases). The CDR3 is 16 amino acids. Germline V gives CDR1 SGHNT, CDR2 YENEEA. Deletions cut 6 bases from V and 3 bases from J, with 17 bases between. The CDR3 loop reads CASSFSPGSHTGELFF. CDR3 DNA: TGTGCCAGCAGTTTTTCCCCAGGGTCCCACACCGGGGAGCTGTTTTTT.

The chain is built from TRBV11-2 and TRBJ1-1; maybe TRBD1 (6 bases). V was trimmed by 1 base and J by 0 bases, leaving 6 bases between them. The length of the CDR3 is 14 residues. From germline, CDR1 is SGHAT and CDR2 FQNNGV. The CDR3 sequence: CASSLGGLNTEAFF. CDR3 coding DNA: TGTGCCAGCAGCTTAGGGGGGCTGAACACTGAAGCTTTCTTT. Full variable domain (rest looked up from reference TRBV11-2 and TRBJ1-1): EAGVAQSPRYKIIEKRQSVAFWCNPISGHATLYWYQQILGQGPKLLIQFQNNGVVDDSQLPKDRFSAERLKGVDSTLKIQPAKLEDSAVYLCASSLGGLNTEAFFGQGTRLTVV.

V usage is TRBV5-1 and J usage is TRBJ2-3, with D perhaps matching TRBD2 (5 bases). Germline CDR1 SGHRS, CDR2 YFSETQ. The V end was cut by 1 base, the J end by 4 bases, with 7 bases between. The CDR3 runs 13 residues. The CDR3 here is CASSLLEADTQYF. In nucleotides, the CDR3 is TGCGCCAGCAGCTTGTTGGAGGCAGATACGCAGTATTTT.

This rearrangement joins TRBV12-5 to TRBJ2-3, with 8 bases aligning to TRBD2. In germline, CDR1 is LGHNT, CDR2 FRNRAP. This CDR3 is built from 15 residues. Unmatched junction bases numbered 6, after V lost 7 bases and J lost 0 bases. The CDR3 region is CASAYGGDSTDTQYF. CDR3 coding DNA: TGTGCTAGTGCCTACGGGGGGGATAGCACAGATACGCAGTATTTT.

The gene calls are TRBV6-5 and TRBJ1-3; D perhaps matches TRBD1 (6 bases). The V gene's germline CDR1 is MNHEY and CDR2 SVGAGI. The CDR3 loop spans 15 amino acids. Between the trimmed V and J ends, which lost 4 bases and 8 bases, there was a span of 18 bases. The CDR3 sequence is CASSSRGQGVDTIYF. In DNA form, the CDR3 reads TGTGCCAGCAGTTCCCGGGGACAAGGGGTCGACACCATATATTTT.

The V call is TRBV2, the J call TRBJ1-1, with 12 bases that match TRBD1. The germline V gene has CDR1 SNHLY and CDR2 FYNNEI. The CDR3 loop spans 16 amino acids. J lost 3 bases, V lost 1 base, and 3 bases had no gene match. CDR3 amino acids: CASSEGGQGADTEAFF. The CDR3 DNA reads as TGTGCCAGCAGTGAAGGGGGACAGGGGGCTGACACTGAAGCTTTCTTT. Combining the CDR3 with reference TRBV2 and TRBJ1-1 gives the whole variable domain EPEVTQTPSHQVTQMGQEVILRCVPISNHLYFYWYRQILGQKVEFLVSFYNNEISEKSEIFDDQFSVERPDGSNFTLKIRSTKLEDSAMYFCASSEGGQGADTEAFFGQGTRLTVV.

CDR3 coding DNA: TGTGCCTGGATTCCCGGGACAGGGCTGCACGAGCAGTACTTC. Amino acid sequence: CAWIPGTGLHEQYF. The V call is TRBV30, the J call TRBJ2-7, with 9 bases aligning to TRBD1. There are 14 residues in the CDR3. The trim removed 4 bases at V and 5 bases at J, leaving 9 bases unmatched. The germline CDR1 and CDR2 sequences are GTSNPN and SVGIG (reference sequence).

This chain uses TRBV18 with TRBJ1-1; D is possibly TRBD1 (6 bases). There are 15 residues in the CDR3. The V end lost 0 bases, the J end lost 2 bases, and 10 bases lay between the germline ends. Germline CDR1 and CDR2: KGHSH and LQKENI. The CDR3 coding sequence is TGTGCCAGCTCACCACCGGGGGACATCAACACTGAAGCTTTCTTT. Protein product: CASSPPGDINTEAFF.